Listed here are 4 T cell receptor beta chains from one sample, sequenced in a study of T cell repertoires in cytomegalovirus infection. TCRdb reprocessed the reads via MiXCR and lists one record per CDR3 protein. The sample records hundreds of thousands of distinct CDR3 sequences, approximately 32% being singletons. Their target antigens are unknown. The sequencing used cultured PBMCs, collected from culture after CMV antigen stimulation. The receptors were sampled from a human donor in good health (CMV status not recorded). Some clones in this sample may be carry-over from other donors' samples.

This clonotype was counted a few times. This rearrangement joins TRBV6-1 to TRBJ2-1; a weak D match, TRBD1 (6 bases). V shed 9 bases and J shed 2 bases, with 14 bases lying between them. The CDR3 extends over 14 amino acids. Germline CDR1 is MNHNS and CDR2 is SASEGT. DNA for the CDR3: TGTGCCAGTGGGGGCCTCACTCCCTACAATGAGCAGTTCTTC. Translation: CASGGLTPYNEQFF.

J is TRBJ1-6 and V is TRBV27; weak D call: TRBD1 (5 bases). CDR3 length: 15 amino acids. Germline-derived CDR1 and CDR2 are MNHEY and SMNVEV (reference sequence). The V end lost 5 bases, the J end lost 7 bases, and 15 bases lay between the germline ends. The CDR3 nucleotides are TGTGCCAGCAGTCCTAGTAGGGGATTAAATTCACCCCTCCACTTT. It translates to CASSPSRGLNSPLHF.

This clonotype was observed a handful of times. The CDR3 protein is CASSSRRAGTQYF. The DNA of the CDR3 is TGTGCCAGCAGCTCCCGACGAGCCGGGACGCAGTATTTT. This sequence joins TRBV11-3 and TRBJ2-3; D remains ambiguous. The CDR3 consists of 13 residues. From germline, CDR1 is SGHNT and CDR2 YENEEA. Trimming pared 4 bases from V and 9 bases from J, leaving 14 bases between.

The chain links TRBV7-8 to TRBJ2-7; the D is unclear. Germline CDR1 SGHVS, CDR2 FQNEAQ. CDR3 length equals 11 residues. The V end was cut by 8 bases, the J end by 3 bases, with 8 bases between. CDR3 bases: TGTGCCAGCGTCGGTGGCTACGAGCAGTACTTC. It is translated as CASVGGYEQYF.